This TCR beta chain was captured by sequencing in a study of blood T cell repertoires in COVID-19. Profiled with immunoSEQ multiplex PCR; TCRdb holds only in-frame clones, not every one. The repertoire has roughly 280,000 clones, 88% of them found once; the top ten carry 3%. Germline lookup yields CDR1 KGHSH and CDR2 LQKENI. The germline V and J ends were trimmed by 3 bases and 3 bases, with 12 bases remaining between them. The CDR3 has 15 residues. The study recruited people aged roughly 18 to 100 years across approximately 24 US areas. Donors were grouped by their self-reported clinical history. Either two negative PCRs, clearance, or symptom resolution qualified Cohort 3 donors as recovered.

Source material: PBMCs or T cells enriched from blood (not recorded which). The sequence derives from a woman aged 50 to 60 who had recovered from COVID-19. The chain links TRBV18 to TRBJ2-1; D gene ambiguous. In DNA form, the CDR3 reads TGTGCCAGCTCACCCCCGTCCCGGGTCTACAATGAGCAGTTCTTC. Residues: CASSPPSRVYNEQFF.